This entry is about one TCR beta chain. These data are taken from a study of CD8 T cells in Susac syndrome. Germline V gene lookup returns CDR1 MNHEY and CDR2 SVGAGI. The junction had 9 bases not matched to a gene; V was cut back by 0 bases and J by 7 bases. CDR3 length: 17 amino acids. The RNA, about 0.45 to 1 ug, was put through reverse transcription using random hexamers. The authors amplified TCR beta CDR3 across 54 Vbeta and 13 Jbeta using immunoSEQ multiplex PCR. TCRdb reprocessed the immunoSEQ multiplex PCR reads with MiXCR, giving one entry per CDR3 protein. Of about 76,000 distinct CDR3 sequences detected, roughly nine tenths appear once; the ten largest clones hold under 0.6%. The multiple sclerosis controls were treatment-naive patients with relapsing-remitting disease that was stable or active.

The sample was CD8+ T cells from PBMCs. This clonotype was sampled from a human donor with multiple sclerosis. The chain uses TRBV6-5 and TRBJ2-1; 10 bases are shared with TRBD2. The CDR3 sequence: CASSYSMLAGEKNEQFF. CDR3 sequence (DNA): TGTGCCAGCAGTTACTCGATGCTAGCGGGAGAAAAGAATGAGCAGTTCTTC.